This TCR beta chain was recorded in a study of T cells in Graves' hyperthyroidism and ophthalmopathy. Regarding the study as a whole: Classification by a 13 V-J model distinguished ophthalmopathy from stable hyperthyroidism. Appearing also in blood were most of the thyroid clonotypes expanded above 0.001.

CDR3 length: 16 residues. Per germline, CDR1 MNHEY and CDR2 SVGAGI. V lost 8 bases, J lost 5 bases, and 13 bases stayed unmatched. The investigators amplified TCR beta CDR3 regions from RNA transcripts. With the HTBI primer set, the TCR CDR3 went through a first round of RT-PCR. MiXCR, applied by TCRdb to the multiplex PCR reads, yields one record per CDR3 protein. The sample lists around 340,000 distinct CDR3 sequences; 15% to 20% were seen once. Enrolled ophthalmopathy patients presented with a Clinical Activity Score of at least 3, a NOSPECS grade of at least 4, and disease duration under 3 months. The study left out patients who had uncontrolled infection, other autoimmune disease, pregnancy or lactation. This clonotype came up many times. Its specificity is not known.

The sequencing input was blood. The V and J genes are TRBV6-5 and TRBJ1-5; 9 bases are shared with TRBD1. The TCR sequence derives from a woman in her forties with Graves' ophthalmopathy. The CDR3 DNA follows: TGTGCCAGCCGGACCCGGGACAGGGTGAGCCATCAGCCCCAGCATTTT. Amino acid sequence: CASRTRDRVSHQPQHF.